This TCR beta chain was found in a study of spatial heterogeneity in lung cancer. Study information: After resection, follow-up PBMC samples were sequenced when available, at a median of roughly two years later. Detection of beta-chain sequences consistently exceeded that of alpha-chain sequences. Raw reads contained each unique TCR and UMI combination more than ten times on average.

Time point given: blood at routine non-recurrence follow-up after resection. Without sorting, whole RNA was sequenced from tumor, nontumor lung or frozen PBMC. The CDR3 contains 12 residues. Germline V gene sequence: CDR1 SQVTM, CDR2 ANQGSEA. Trimming removed 1 base from V and 5 bases from J, with 6 bases in between. TCRdb passed the 5' RACE reads through MiXCR, listing each CDR3 protein once. The sample consists of tens of thousands of distinct CDR3 sequences, 19% of them appearing once. The chain has TRBV29-1 and TRBJ2-1; unclear D gene. The sample was PBMCs, taken at follow-up. The clonotype comes from a male donor with early-stage non-small cell lung cancer. The CDR3 region has the DNA TGCAGCGTTGAAGCCCGGAACAATGAGCAGTTCTTC. Residues: CSVEARNNEQFF.